The rows below give T cell receptor beta chains drawn from one sample of a study of blood T cell repertoires in COVID-19. Some clones are missing from TCRdb's copy, which holds only in-frame ones; the method was immunoSEQ multiplex PCR. The sample includes some 120,000 clones, approximately 85% of them seen just once. The sequencing input was peripheral blood. The receptors were gathered from a man in his sixties or seventies with acute or convalescent COVID-19. The CDR3 runs from the conserved cysteine through the conserved F or W. D genes are given only for firm matches. A row's size may be missing; if present it is once, few, many or a size class.

>.|.|14|TRBV3-1/TRBV3-2|TRBJ2-2
CASSPYNRAGELFF
>.|TRBD1|19|TRBV19|TRBJ2-6
CASSEAQGGHLGGANVLTF
>.|TRBD1|16|TRBV28|TRBJ2-7
CASEIRGTGLPYEQYF
>.|TRBD1|17|TRBV5-1|TRBJ2-1
CASSSGGDRGFYNEQFF
>.|.|15|TRBV5-1|TRBJ1-3
CASSWSLGSGNTIYF
>.|TRBD1|14|TRBV7-8|TRBJ1-2
CASSSTGNNYGYTF
>.|.|13|TRBV9|TRBJ2-7
CASSVEPGREQYF
>.|TRBD1|15|TRBV5-4|TRBJ1-6
CASSPADRAASPLHF
>.|.|14|TRBV21-1|TRBJ1-2
CASSKVRNRQGYTF
>.|TRBD2|16|TRBV7-2|TRBJ2-2
CASSLGLAGGVGELFF
>.|.|15|TRBV24-1|TRBJ1-1
CATSDFWGENTEAFF
>.|.|14|TRBV19|TRBJ2-3
CASSSWASTDTQYF
>.|.|16|TRBV7-8|TRBJ1-5
CASSLGTGNSNQPQHF
>.|.|14|TRBV5-4|TRBJ1-2
CASSFTREGYGYTF
>.|.|13|TRBV6-5|TRBJ1-4
CASTRGSWEKLFF
>.|.|14|TRBV4-2|TRBJ2-7
CASSQDPRGNEQYF
>.|.|15|TRBV5-1|TRBJ1-3
CASSPSLSSGNTIYF
>once|.|14|TRBV28|TRBJ1-2
CASSPPQVHYGYTF
>.|TRBD1|12|TRBV29-1|TRBJ2-7
CSVQGAAYEQYF
>.|TRBD2|15|TRBV5-1|TRBJ2-2
CASRQLAGNTGELFF
>.|.|13|TRBV9|TRBJ1-2
CASTRDGLYGYTF
>.|TRBD2|16|TRBV28|TRBJ2-3
CASSLVGLAGGGTQYF
>.|.|12|TRBV18|TRBJ2-7
CASSPSSYEQYF
>.|TRBD1|15|TRBV5-1|TRBJ1-2
CASSLERQGVYGYTF
>few|.|14|TRBV20-1|TRBJ1-4
CSASRRQSNEKLFF
>.|TRBD1|17|TRBV5-1|TRBJ2-1
CASSLVGGQGAVNEQFF